Listed here are 14 T cell receptor beta chains from one sample, sequenced in a study of CD8 T cells in Susac syndrome. The authors reverse transcribed about 0.5 to 1 ug RNA with random hexamers. TCRdb re-called the immunoSEQ multiplex PCR reads with MiXCR, one entry per CDR3 protein. The data show about 210,000 distinct CDR3 sequences, 95% seen once. Sequenced material: CD4+ T cells from PBMCs. The receptors come from a human donor with multiple sclerosis.

The V and J genes are TRBV20-1 and TRBJ2-3; 8 nucleotides align to TRBD2. Germline-derived CDR1 and CDR2 are DFQATT and SNEGSKA (reference sequence). The CDR3 totals 12 residues. Trimming removed 5 bases from V and 3 bases from J; junction bases left unmatched: 1. The CDR3 DNA follows: TGCAGTGCTCGACTAGCGACAGATACGCAGTATTTT. This codes for CSARLATDTQYF.

The chain recombines TRBV25-1 with TRBJ1-6, with D perhaps matching TRBD1 (5 bases). CDR1 and CDR2 from the germline V gene are MGHDK and SYGVNS. This CDR3 is built from 13 residues. Trimming took off 2 bases at V and 11 bases at J, with 10 bases between the two ends. The CDR3 sequence: CASSEVGLPPLHF. The CDR3 DNA reads TGTGCCAGCAGTGAAGTGGGGCTGCCACCCCTCCACTTT. The full variable domain, with the rest looked up from reference TRBV25-1 and TRBJ1-6, is EADIYQTPRYLVIGTGKKITLECSQTMGHDKMYWYQQDPGMELHLIHYSYGVNSTEKGDLSSESTVSRIRTEHFPLTLESARPSHTSQYLCASSEVGLPPLHFGNGTRLTVT.

This sequence joins TRBV20-1 and TRBJ1-5, with D unclear. Per the germline V gene, CDR1 is DFQATT and CDR2 is SNEGSKA (reference sequence). CDR3 length: 15 amino acids. V was cut by 5 bases and J by 5 bases, with 19 bases left in between. The CDR3 nucleotides read TGCAGTGCTTCCCAAACGACTGCGAGGGATCAGCCCCAGCATTTT. Its translation is CSASQTTARDQPQHF.

This sequence joins TRBV9 and TRBJ2-3, with D perhaps given as TRBD1 or TRBD2 (5 bases each). The CDR3 consists of 15 residues. Trimming left V 4 bases short and J 3 bases short, with 15 bases between. The germline gives CDR1 SGDLS, CDR2 YYNGEE. The CDR3 is CASSFRGVMTDTQYF. As DNA, the CDR3 is TGTGCCAGCAGCTTCAGAGGGGTTATGACAGATACGCAGTATTTT.

This chain joins TRBV7-9 and TRBJ2-1, with D unresolved. The CDR3 runs 17 residues. The germline V and J ends were trimmed by 1 base and 7 bases, with 20 bases remaining between them. Germline V gene lookup returns CDR1 SEHNR and CDR2 FQNEAQ (reference sequence). The CDR3 protein is CASSLGPGRWVRNEQFF. CDR3 nucleotide sequence: TGTGCCAGCAGCTTAGGCCCGGGTAGGTGGGTGAGGAATGAGCAGTTCTTC. The full variable domain, in which reference TRBV7-9 and TRBJ2-1 provide the parts outside the CDR3, is DTGVSQNPRHKITKRGQNVTFRCDPISEHNRLYWYRQTLGQGPEFLTYFQNEAQLEKSRLLSDRFSAERPKGSFSTLEIQRTEQGDSAMYLCASSLGPGRWVRNEQFFGPGTRLTVL.

The V call is TRBV6-5, the J call TRBJ2-3; TRBD2 matches 9 bases. The CDR3 consists of 16 residues. V shed 0 bases, J shed 6 bases, and the junction held 7 bases outside the gene matches. In germline, CDR1 is MNHEY, CDR2 SVGAGI. The CDR3 here is CASSYSSGGGRDTQYF. The CDR3 DNA reads as TGTGCCAGCAGTTACTCTAGCGGGGGAGGACGGGATACGCAGTATTTT.

The V gene is TRBV20-1, the J gene TRBJ2-5, with D tentatively TRBD2 (5 bases). Germline V CDR1 and CDR2: DFQATT, SNEGSKA (reference sequence). V was trimmed by 3 bases and J by 5 bases, leaving 13 bases between them. The CDR3 is made up of 13 amino acids. The DNA for the CDR3 is TGCAGTGCTAGCGGGTCTAGCCCCGAGACCCAGTACTTC. Its translation is CSASGSSPETQYF.

The rearrangement joins TRBV7-2 to TRBJ1-6; 7 bases line up with TRBD1. CDR1 and CDR2 from the germline V gene are SGHTA and FQGNSA. The CDR3 has 15 amino acids. V was clipped by 5 bases and J by 5 bases; unmatched bases: 6. CDR3: CASSQRQGNNSPLHF. As DNA, the CDR3 is TGTGCCAGCAGCCAAAGACAGGGAAATAATTCACCCCTCCACTTT.

This clonotype has a handful of counts. The chain joins TRBV25-1 to TRBJ2-3; D gene ambiguous. Deletions cut 4 bases from V and 2 bases from J, with 7 bases between. CDR3 size: 13 residues. Looked up from germline, CDR1 is MGHDK and CDR2 is SYGVNS. The CDR3 protein is CASSVSPTDTQYF. The CDR3 bases are TGTGCCAGCAGTGTTTCTCCCACAGATACGCAGTATTTT.

The chain joins TRBV29-1 to TRBJ1-4; D remains unclear. Germline V CDR1 and CDR2: SQVTM, ANQGSEA. With 2 bases removed from V and 0 bases from J, the gap between germline ends came to 4 bases. This CDR3 spans 13 amino acids. The CDR3: CSVERTTNEKLFF. In DNA, the CDR3 is TGCAGCGTTGAACGGACAACTAATGAAAAACTGTTTTTT.

This chain links TRBV12-3 or TRBV12-4 with TRBJ2-6, with D possibly matching TRBD1 (6 bases). The CDR3 extends over 17 amino acids. V lost 7 bases and J lost 0, with 16 bases in between. The CDR3 nucleotides are TGTGCCAGCACCCTGGGGGCACAGTTCTCTGGGGCCAACGTCCTGACTTTC. The encoded protein is CASTLGAQFSGANVLTF.

CDR3 region: CASFTGMDQPQHF. The CDR3 nucleotides are TGTGCCAGCTTTACAGGGATGGATCAGCCCCAGCATTTT. This rearrangement joins TRBV18 to TRBJ1-5; possible D gene TRBD1, 6 bases. The CDR3 spans 13 residues. Germline lookup yields CDR1 KGHSH and CDR2 LQKENI. Deletions cut 7 bases from V and 5 bases from J, with 12 bases between. Looking up the rest from reference TRBV18 and TRBJ1-5 gives the full variable domain: NAGVMQNPRHLVRRRGQEARLRCSPMKGHSHVYWYRQLPEEGLKFMVYLQKENIIDESGMPKERFSAEFPKEGPSILRIQQVVRGDSAAYFCASFTGMDQPQHFGDGTRLSIL.

This chain links TRBV7-9 with TRBJ2-3; D not certain. The germline V gene has CDR1 SEHNR and CDR2 FQNEAQ (reference sequence). This CDR3 contains 16 residues. V was trimmed by 5 bases and J by 0 bases, leaving 15 bases between them. CDR3 loop: CASSTLRAASTDTQYF. The CDR3 coding sequence is TGTGCCAGCAGCACCCTACGGGCGGCTAGCACAGATACGCAGTATTTT.

The V gene is TRBV28, the J gene TRBJ2-7, with TRBD1 matching over 9 bases. The length of the CDR3 is 16 residues. CDR1 MDHEN and CDR2 SYDVKM come from the germline V gene. Trimming removed 3 bases from V and 6 bases from J; junction bases left unmatched: 12. In DNA, the CDR3 is TGTGCCAGCAGTTTCTCGGGACAGGGCCGGGTCAGCGAGCAGTACTTC. Translation gives CASSFSGQGRVSEQYF.